The 28 T cell receptor beta chains given below trace back to one sample, sequenced in a study of a mutant IDH1 vaccine in newly diagnosed glioma. TCRdb's copy holds only in-frame clones and misses some; the assay was immunoSEQ multiplex PCR. This sample carries some 87,000 clones, about 82% of them seen once, and the ten largest clones take roughly 6.9%. Sample time point: baseline, week 1 (first vaccination visit). Documented treatment: pre-vaccination baseline after standard-of-care therapy. Sequencing used PBMCs, obtained from a glioma patient treated with radiotherapy, temozolomide or both. Receptors originate from a man aged 40-50 years with glioma.

This clone was counted a few times. The V and J genes are TRBV11-3 and TRBJ2-3; D possibly corresponds to TRBD2 (6 bases). The V gene lost 8 bases and the J gene lost 3 bases, with 15 bases spanning the gap. The length of the CDR3 is 14 residues. CDR1 and CDR2 (germline): SGHNT, YENEEA. DNA of the CDR3: TGTGCCAGCTCTCGCGGGATGGGGACAGATACGCAGTATTTT. Protein: CASSRGMGTDTQYF.

The genes are TRBV6-5 and TRBJ2-2; D not certain. The germline V gene encodes CDR1 MNHEY and CDR2 SVGAGI. The CDR3 contains 11 residues. The V gene lost 7 bases and the J gene lost 7 bases, with 7 bases spanning the gap. CDR3 coding DNA: TGTGCCAGCACAGGCGGCGGGGAGCTGTTTTTT. It encodes CASTGGGELFF.

The chain links TRBV5-1 to TRBJ2-7; TRBD2 aligns across 12 bases. V was pared by 2 bases and J by 3 bases, with 6 bases of the junction left unmatched. This CDR3 contains 16 residues. CDR1 SGHRS and CDR2 YFSETQ come from the germline V gene. CDR3 protein: CASSFGLAGTYYEQYF. In DNA form, the CDR3 reads TGCGCCAGCAGCTTCGGACTAGCGGGGACATACTACGAGCAGTACTTC.

CDR3 DNA: TGTGCCAGCAGCGTCGGTGGGGCGAACACCGGGGAGCTGTTTTTT. It encodes CASSVGGANTGELFF. This chain uses TRBV9 with TRBJ2-2; D is undetermined. Germline values: CDR1 SGDLS, CDR2 YYNGEE. V was shortened by 2 bases and J by 0 bases, with 8 bases between the two germline ends. The CDR3 extends over 15 amino acids.

The chain links TRBV2 to TRBJ2-5; unclear D gene. Between the trimmed V and J ends, which lost 3 bases and 6 bases, there was a span of 11 bases. The CDR3 runs 13 residues. Germline assignment: CDR1 SNHLY and CDR2 FYNNEI. The DNA of the CDR3 is TGTGCCAGCAGTGAGACTGCCGACAAGACCCAGTACTTC. Protein sequence: CASSETADKTQYF.

The V and J genes are TRBV6-6 and TRBJ2-1, with 7 bases that match TRBD2. The CDR3 loop spans 16 amino acids. V trimming: 8 bases; J trimming: 0 bases; junction bases outside the gene matches: 10. CDR1 and CDR2 (germline): MNHNY, SVGAGI (reference sequence). CDR3 amino acids: CASRDLGGSSYNEQFF. CDR3 sequence (DNA): TGTGCCAGCCGCGACTTGGGGGGGAGCTCCTACAATGAGCAGTTCTTC.

The gene calls are TRBV29-1 and TRBJ1-4, with D tentatively TRBD1 (5 bases). Trimming removed 0 bases at V and 10 bases at J, with 15 bases between. This CDR3 has 14 residues. Germline values: CDR1 SQVTM, CDR2 ANQGSEA. The DNA of the CDR3 is TGCAGCGTTGAAGAGGGAAAGACAGAGAGAAAACTGTTTTTT. Residues: CSVEEGKTERKLFF.

This clone came up a few times. V and J are TRBV2 and TRBJ2-7; TRBD2 matches 8 bases. J was trimmed by 7 bases and V by 7 bases; bases with no gene match: 15. Germline loops: CDR1 SNHLY, CDR2 FYNNEI. The CDR3 covers 15 residues. CDR3 region: CASTGARGGLGEQYF. CDR3 nucleotides: TGTGCCAGCACTGGGGCCCGGGGGGGCTTAGGTGAGCAGTACTTC.

This clone was found once. The chain joins TRBV7-9 to TRBJ1-5; 7 bases fit TRBD1. Germline V gives CDR1 SEHNR, CDR2 FQNEAQ (reference sequence). V was pared by 5 bases and J by 5 bases, with 9 bases of the junction left unmatched. CDR3 length: 15 amino acids. The CDR3 DNA follows: TGTGCCAGCAGCCCTCAGGGGGGCAGTGATCAGCCCCAGCATTTT. Translated, it gives CASSPQGGSDQPQHF.

The CDR3 region is CASSPAPGGWGYTF. For the CDR3, the DNA is TGTGCCAGCAGCCCCGCTCCGGGGGGATGGGGCTACACCTTC. The rearrangement joins TRBV5-6 to TRBJ1-2; maybe TRBD1 (5 bases). The CDR3 consists of 14 residues. V was pared by 4 bases and J by 8 bases, with 18 bases between. CDR1 SGHDT and CDR2 YYEEEE come from the germline V gene.

CDR3 coding DNA: TGTGCCAGCCGAGCTTACGGGTTTGAAGCTTTCTTT. Amino acids: CASRAYGFEAFF. This rearrangement joins TRBV5-4 to TRBJ1-1; D is ambiguous. The CDR3 spans 12 residues. Germline-derived CDR1 and CDR2 are SGHNT and YYREEE (reference sequence). V shed 7 bases and J shed 7 bases, with 14 bases lying between them.

The V and J genes are TRBV30 and TRBJ2-7; possible D gene TRBD2, 5 bases. V was clipped by 3 bases and J by 0 bases, with 12 bases between them. Germline CDR1 is GTSNPN and CDR2 is SVGIG (reference sequence). CDR3 length: 14 residues. The CDR3 reads CAWRKPGSSYEQYF. CDR3 nucleotides: TGTGCCTGGAGGAAGCCGGGGAGCTCCTACGAGCAGTACTTC.

The J gene is TRBJ2-5, the V gene TRBV6-1; D unclear. CDR1 is MNHNS and CDR2 is SASEGT in the germline V gene. Trimming removed 3 bases from V and 4 bases from J, with 6 bases in between. The CDR3 consists of 12 residues. In DNA, the CDR3 is TGTGCCAGCAGTGACCTAGGAGAGACCCAGTACTTC. Its translation is CASSDLGETQYF.

This chain connects TRBV27 to TRBJ1-1; D remains unclear. V shed 3 bases and J shed 3 bases, with 14 bases lying between them. This CDR3 is 15 amino acids long. Germline values: CDR1 MNHEY, CDR2 SMNVEV (reference sequence). CDR3: CASSFGIVGYTEAFF. The CDR3 nucleotides read TGTGCCAGCAGTTTCGGGATAGTAGGGTACACTGAAGCTTTCTTT.

This chain uses TRBV11-2 with TRBJ1-1, with D perhaps matching TRBD1 (6 bases). With 6 bases removed from V and 1 base from J, the gap between germline ends came to 15 bases. CDR1 and CDR2 (germline): SGHAT, FQNNGV. This CDR3 is 15 amino acids long. CDR3 loop: CASRLTGLGNTEAFF. The CDR3 DNA reads TGTGCCAGCAGATTGACAGGACTTGGGAACACTGAAGCTTTCTTT.

This clone came up once. At the DNA level, this CDR3 is encoded by other sequences in the same sample as well. This chain links TRBV10-3 with TRBJ1-6; D may be TRBD1 (6 bases). CDR1 is ENHRY, CDR2 SYGVKD, per germline. The V gene lost 3 bases and the J gene lost 6 bases, with 9 bases spanning the gap. CDR3 length equals 14 residues. The CDR3 is CAISEPDSNSPLHF. The DNA of the CDR3 is TGTGCCATCAGTGAACCGGACAGTAATTCACCCCTCCACTTT.

CDR3 region: CASSLTRGPYEQYF. The CDR3 DNA reads TGCGCCAGCAGCTTGACCAGGGGTCCCTACGAGCAGTACTTC. The gene calls are TRBV5-1 and TRBJ2-7; a weak D match, TRBD1 (6 bases). Per the germline V gene, CDR1 is SGHRS and CDR2 is YFSETQ. The CDR3 extends over 14 amino acids. V was clipped by 1 base and J by 2 bases, with 10 bases between them.

This clone appeared once. The J gene is TRBJ1-1, the V gene TRBV6-5; D unclear. Germline CDR1 and CDR2: MNHEY and SVGAGI. CDR3 length equals 15 residues. V was pared by 0 bases and J by 0 bases, with 8 bases between. The CDR3 region is CASSYSGRMNTEAFF. Written as DNA, the CDR3 is TGTGCCAGCAGTTACTCAGGACGGATGAACACTGAAGCTTTCTTT.

This clone was observed once. The CDR3 nucleotides are TGTGCCAGCAGCACCTCTAGCGAGACCGGGGAGCTGTTTTTT. Protein: CASSTSSETGELFF. V is TRBV7-9 and J is TRBJ2-2; possible D gene TRBD2, 6 bases. The germline V and J ends were trimmed by 5 bases and 5 bases, with 12 bases remaining between them. The CDR3 has 14 residues. CDR1 is SEHNR and CDR2 is FQNEAQ in the germline V gene (reference sequence).

This clone was detected a few times. CDR3 sequence: CASSLDSLTEAFF. Written as DNA, the CDR3 is TGTGCCAGCAGCTTGGACAGTCTAACTGAAGCTTTCTTT. The chain joins TRBV7-9 to TRBJ1-1; tentative D call: TRBD1 (6 bases). This CDR3 is built from 13 residues. Germline V gene lookup returns CDR1 SEHNR and CDR2 FQNEAQ (reference sequence). V was pared by 3 bases and J by 5 bases, with 10 bases between.

The rearrangement joins TRBV28 to TRBJ1-2; D ambiguous. This CDR3 is 15 amino acids long. V was shortened by 5 bases and J by 4 bases, with 17 bases between the two germline ends. Germline V gene sequence: CDR1 MDHEN, CDR2 SYDVKM. The CDR3 here is CASSARNIVRYGYTF. In nucleotides, the CDR3 is TGTGCCAGCAGTGCCCGAAACATAGTACGCTATGGCTACACCTTC.

The chain links TRBV6-6 to TRBJ2-1; D uncertain. The CDR3 length is 10 residues. Between the trimmed V and J ends, which lost 6 bases and 6 bases, there was a span of 3 bases. Germline lookup yields CDR1 MNHNY and CDR2 SVGAGI (reference sequence). The CDR3, as DNA: TGTGCCAGCAGCCGCAATGAGCAGTTCTTC. Encoded protein: CASSRNEQFF.

V and J are TRBV9 and TRBJ1-3; D is unclear. Germline V gene sequence: CDR1 SGDLS, CDR2 YYNGEE. V gave up 2 bases and J gave up 1 base, with 16 bases separating them. There are 17 residues in the CDR3. This CDR3 is CASSVTSIASSGNTIYF. For the CDR3, the DNA is TGTGCCAGCAGCGTTACCTCAATAGCCTCTTCTGGAAACACCATATATTTT.

The rearrangement links TRBV6-1 to TRBJ2-1; 14 bases match TRBD2. Germline assignment: CDR1 MNHNS and CDR2 SASEGT. The CDR3 is 14 residues long. V dropped 8 bases and J dropped 9; count of bases not matched to a gene: 6. The CDR3 loop reads CASGTSGSSGEQFF. The CDR3 nucleotides read TGTGCCAGCGGGACTAGCGGGAGCTCTGGTGAGCAGTTCTTC.

This clone was seen once. The CDR3 spells CASSFRNEQFF. The CDR3 DNA reads TGTGCCAGCAGCTTTAGGAATGAGCAGTTCTTC. This sequence joins TRBV7-2 and TRBJ2-1; D uncertain. Germline loops: CDR1 SGHTA, CDR2 FQGNSA. The CDR3 totals 11 residues. Trimming removed 3 bases from V and 7 bases from J, with 4 bases in between.

The chain couples TRBV4-3 to TRBJ1-4, with D possibly being TRBD1 (5 bases). Trimming took 0 bases from V and 6 from J, leaving 11 bases between them. The CDR3 is made up of 15 amino acids. The germline CDR1 and CDR2 sequences are LGHNA and YSLEER. Written as DNA, the CDR3 is TGCGCCAGCAGCCAAGATGGGGGGAATTATGAAAAACTGTTTTTT. Protein: CASSQDGGNYEKLFF.

The V call is TRBV19, the J call TRBJ1-3; D not resolved. This CDR3 comprises 16 residues. CDR1 and CDR2 from the germline V gene are LNHDA and SQIVND (reference sequence). V lost 1 base and J lost 4, with 14 bases in between. CDR3 in amino acids: CASSIVPTGGGNTIYF. DNA for the CDR3: TGTGCCAGTAGTATAGTCCCCACTGGAGGAGGAAACACCATATATTTT.

CDR3: CASSIHPAKGYTF. In DNA, the CDR3 is TGTGCCAGTAGTATACACCCTGCTAAGGGCTACACCTTC. J is TRBJ1-2 and V is TRBV19; D gene uncertain. CDR1 is LNHDA, CDR2 SQIVND, per germline (reference sequence). CDR3 length equals 13 residues. The V end was cut by 2 bases, the J end by 8 bases, with 12 bases between. The full variable domain, with the rest looked up from reference TRBV19 and TRBJ1-2, is DGGITQSPKYLFRKEGQNVTLSCEQNLNHDAMYWYRQDPGQGLRLIYYSQIVNDFQKGDIAEGYSVSREKKESFPLTVTSAQKNPTAFYLCASSIHPAKGYTFGSGTRLTVV.